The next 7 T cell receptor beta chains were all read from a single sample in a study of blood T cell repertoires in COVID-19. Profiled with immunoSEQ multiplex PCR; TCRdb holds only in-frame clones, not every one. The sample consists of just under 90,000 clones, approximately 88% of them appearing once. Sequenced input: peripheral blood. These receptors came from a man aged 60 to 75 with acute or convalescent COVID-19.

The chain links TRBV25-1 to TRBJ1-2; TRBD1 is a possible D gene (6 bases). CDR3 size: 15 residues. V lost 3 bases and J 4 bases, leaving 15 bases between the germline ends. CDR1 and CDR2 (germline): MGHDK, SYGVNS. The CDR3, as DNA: TGTGCCAGCAGTGAGGGCCAGGGGTCGGGCTATGGCTACACCTTC. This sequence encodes CASSEGQGSGYGYTF.

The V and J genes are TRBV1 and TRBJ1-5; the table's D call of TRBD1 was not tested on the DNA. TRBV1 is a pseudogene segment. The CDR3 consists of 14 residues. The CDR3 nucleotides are TGCACCAGCAGCCAGCCGGACAGTGGACAGCCCCAGCATTTT. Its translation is CTSSQPDSGQPQHF.

Here the CDR3 DNA reads TGTGCCAGTAGTACCCTCCGGGGTGGCTACACCTTC. It yields the protein CASSTLRGGYTF. V is TRBV19 and J is TRBJ1-2; no firm D call. The CDR3 runs to 12 residues. Trimming left V 4 bases short and J 7 bases short, with 10 bases between. In germline, CDR1 is LNHDA, CDR2 SQIVND (reference sequence).

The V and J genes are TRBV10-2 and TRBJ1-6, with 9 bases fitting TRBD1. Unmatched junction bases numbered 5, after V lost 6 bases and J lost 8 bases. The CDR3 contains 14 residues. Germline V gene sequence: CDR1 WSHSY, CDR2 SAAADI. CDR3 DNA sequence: TGCGCCAGCAGGCCGACAGGGGGATATTCACCCCTCCACTTT. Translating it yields CASRPTGGYSPLHF.

The DNA for the CDR3 is TGCGCCAGCAGTGTGTCAGGACTAGCGGGATACAATGAGCAGTTCTTC. Translating gives CASSVSGLAGYNEQFF. The V gene is TRBV10-1, the J gene TRBJ2-1; 12 bases match TRBD2. Trimming cost V 4 bases and J 4 bases; bases outside gene matches: 5. Germline CDR1 and CDR2: WNHNN and SYGVQD (reference sequence). The CDR3 totals 16 residues.

The CDR3 DNA is TGTGCCAGCACCTTAAATTTTCTGGAACAAACTGCCGGGGAGAACACTGAAGCTTTCTTT. Protein product: CASTLNFLEQTAGENTEAFF. This chain connects TRBV5-4 to TRBJ1-1; the D is unclear. The V and J ends lost 6 bases and 1 base respectively, with 31 bases between them. This CDR3 has 20 amino acids. The germline V gene has CDR1 SGHNT and CDR2 YYREEE (reference sequence).

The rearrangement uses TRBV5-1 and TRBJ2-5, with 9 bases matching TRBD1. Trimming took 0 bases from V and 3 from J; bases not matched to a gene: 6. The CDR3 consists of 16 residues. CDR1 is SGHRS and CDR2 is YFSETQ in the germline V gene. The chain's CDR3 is CASSLGAGQGKETQYF. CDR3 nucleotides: TGCGCCAGCAGCTTGGGCGCGGGACAGGGAAAAGAGACCCAGTACTTC.